This T cell receptor beta chain comes out of a study of post-analysis software for immune sequencing data. In the study overall: Relapsing-remitting, secondary progressive and progressive-relapsing forms made up the multiple sclerosis disease courses. Findings of the study overall: Included in a set of five TRBV segments more frequent in patients than controls were TRBV5-6, TRBV5-1 and TRBV20-1.

This CDR3 comprises 14 residues. CDR1 and CDR2 from the germline V gene are MNHNS and SASEGT. The germline V and J ends were trimmed by 0 bases and 5 bases, with 10 bases remaining between them. To note about this clonotype: Its antigen is not identified.

Libraries were made from TCR beta cDNA, and they carried unique molecular identifiers. Input of about 0.95 to 11 million T cells yielded some 500,000 cDNA molecules. TCRdb re-called the PCR reads through MiXCR, storing one row per CDR3 protein. The sample yields roughly 800,000 distinct CDR3 sequences, just over 45% seen once. The rearrangement joins TRBV6-1 to TRBJ1-1, with D possibly being TRBD1 (5 bases). This clonotype was obtained from a girl aged 10 to 17 with multiple sclerosis. Sequences were obtained from blood. DNA for the CDR3: TGTGCCAGCAGTGAAGCTGGTGGGGGGACTGAAGCTTTCTTT. This gives the protein CASSEAGGGTEAFF.